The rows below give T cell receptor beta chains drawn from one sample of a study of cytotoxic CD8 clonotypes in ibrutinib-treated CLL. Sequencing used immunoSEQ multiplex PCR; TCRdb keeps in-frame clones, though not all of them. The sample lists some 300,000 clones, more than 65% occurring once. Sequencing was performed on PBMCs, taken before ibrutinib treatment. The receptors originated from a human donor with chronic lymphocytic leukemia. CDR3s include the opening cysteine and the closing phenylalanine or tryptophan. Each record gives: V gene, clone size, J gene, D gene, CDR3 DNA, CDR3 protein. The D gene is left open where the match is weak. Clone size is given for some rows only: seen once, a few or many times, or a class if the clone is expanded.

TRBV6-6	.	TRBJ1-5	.	TGTGCCAGCAGCCGCACCGGGGCCTCCAATCAGCCCCAGCATTTT	CASSRTGASNQPQHF
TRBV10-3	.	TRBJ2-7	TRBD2	TGTGCCATCAGGGCTAGCGGGAGTATTTACGAGCAGTACTTC	CAIRASGSIYEQYF
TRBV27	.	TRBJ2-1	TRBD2	TGTGCCAGCAGTTTACCACCTGGGCGGGAGCACAATGAGCAGTTCTTC	CASSLPPGREHNEQFF
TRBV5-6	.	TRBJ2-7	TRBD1	TGTGCCAGCAGCTTTGGGACAGGAGGCGACGAGCAGTACTTC	CASSFGTGGDEQYF
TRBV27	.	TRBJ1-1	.	TGTGCCAGCAGTTTACAGCGGAACACTGAAGCTTTCTTT	CASSLQRNTEAFF
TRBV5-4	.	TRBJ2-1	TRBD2	TGTGCCAGCAGCTTACTAGCGGGATTTGAGAATGAGCAGTTCTTC	CASSLLAGFENEQFF
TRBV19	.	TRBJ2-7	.	TGTGCCAGTAGTCCCTCCGGGGGTATAGAAGAGCAGTACTTC	CASSPSGGIEEQYF
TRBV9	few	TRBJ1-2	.	TGTGCCAGCAGCGTAGAGTCCGTTTGGGACGATGGCTACACCTTC	CASSVESVWDDGYTF
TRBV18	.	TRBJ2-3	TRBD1	TGTGCCAGCTCACCACGAACAGGGGGCACAGATACGCAGTATTTT	CASSPRTGGTDTQYF
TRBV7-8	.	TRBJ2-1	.	TGTGCCAGCAGCCCCGACAACTCCTACAATGAGCAGTTCTTC	CASSPDNSYNEQFF
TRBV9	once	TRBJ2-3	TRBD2	TGTGCCAGCAGCGTAAGCCCTAGCGGGAGCGTATTAGATACGCAGTATTTT	CASSVSPSGSVLDTQYF
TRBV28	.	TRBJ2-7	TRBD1	TGTGCCAGCAGTTTAGGGACAGGGGTGTACGAGCAGTACTTC	CASSLGTGVYEQYF
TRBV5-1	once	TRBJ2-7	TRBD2	TGCGCCAGCAGCTTGCAACCGAGCGGGAGGGTCAACGAGCAGTACTTC	CASSLQPSGRVNEQYF
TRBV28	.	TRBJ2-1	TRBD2	TGTGCCAGCAGTTTGTCGGCGGGAGGCTCCTACAATGAGCAGTTCTTC	CASSLSAGGSYNEQFF
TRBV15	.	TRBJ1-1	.	TGTGCCACCAGCCGCCTCGGGGGGGACACTGAAGCTTTCTTT	CATSRLGGDTEAFF
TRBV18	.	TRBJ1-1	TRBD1	TGTGCCAGCTCGGGACAGGAGAACACTGAAGCTTTCTTT	CASSGQENTEAFF
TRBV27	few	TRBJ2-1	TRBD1	TGTGCCAGCAGCGACAGGGGTGGAGTTAGCAATGAGCAGTTCTTC	CASSDRGGVSNEQFF
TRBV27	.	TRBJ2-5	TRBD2	TGTGCCAGCAGTCCCAAGGGACTAGCGGGAGGTGACGAGACCCAGTACTTC	CASSPKGLAGGDETQYF
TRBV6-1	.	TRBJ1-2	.	TGTGCCACCGCGGAGTCGGGGCTTATCAATGGCTACACCTTC	CATAESGLINGYTF
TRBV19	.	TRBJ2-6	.	TGTGCCAGTAGTAGCCGTACCTCTGGGGCCAACGTCCTGACTTTC	CASSSRTSGANVLTF
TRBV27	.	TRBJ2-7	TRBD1	TGTGCCAGCAGACTCGGACCGGGACAGGAGAGCTCCTACGAGCAGTACTTC	CASRLGPGQESSYEQYF
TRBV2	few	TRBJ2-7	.	TGTGCCAGCAGGGCCAATCCAGCTAGCTCCTACGAGCAGTACTTC	CASRANPASSYEQYF